This T cell receptor (beta chain) was sequenced during a study of blood T cell repertoires in COVID-19. Before being deemed recovered, Cohort 3 donors had two negative PCRs, clearance, or symptom resolution. Only in-frame clones appear in the TCRdb table, and some are missing; sequencing was by immunoSEQ multiplex PCR. The sample lists about 480,000 clones; 75% to 90% were seen once. The CDR3 covers 14 residues. V trimming: 4 bases; J trimming: 2 bases; junction bases outside the gene matches: 3. CDR1 and CDR2 (germline): MNHEY, SVGAGI. Concerning this clone: The sample has other DNA sequences that encode this CDR3 too.

This TCR came from a woman aged 55-70 years who had recovered from COVID-19. The sample consisted of PBMCs or T cells enriched from blood (not recorded which). The chain has TRBV6-5 and TRBJ1-1; 8 bases are a match to TRBD1. As DNA, the CDR3 is TGTGCCAGCAGTTCCGGGACAGGTAACACTGAAGCTTTCTTT. Translation: CASSSGTGNTEAFF.